The clone carrying this T cell receptor (beta chain) was picked up a small number of times. Its antigen remains unknown. This record belongs to a study of T-cell memory formation after mild COVID-19. TCRdb re-analysed the 5' RACE reads in MiXCR, keeping a single row per CDR3 protein. The sample has roughly 300,000 distinct CDR3 sequences, over 7% seen once. General study points: Later expanders leaned toward CD4+, whereas clones contracting from day 15 to 85 were balanced CD4/CD8.

This CDR3 comprises 13 residues. Trimming shortened V by 0 bases and J by 8 bases, and 10 bases separated the two germline ends. This clonotype originated in a man younger than 35 who had mild COVID-19 (a few samples of this study predate the infection). Cell type and time point are not known. Sequenced sample: PBMCs or a T cell subset sorted from them (not recorded which). The chain combines TRBV12-3 or TRBV12-4 with TRBJ1-2; D gene uncertain. Here the CDR3 DNA reads TGTGCCAGCAGTTTAGCGAGCCCGAAAGGCTACACCTTC. It encodes CASSLASPKGYTF.